This TCR beta chain appears in the sequencing data of a study of blood T cell repertoires in COVID-19. At the level of the study: PBMCs, B-cell-depleted T cells, or T cells provided the cDNA or gDNA that made up the material.

TCRdb keeps only in-frame clones here, not all; method: immunoSEQ multiplex PCR. Here the sample spans 180,000 or so clones, around 80% being singletons. It was during active infection that Seattle patients were enrolled and then longitudinally followed. Trimming removed 0 bases at V and 5 bases at J, with 9 bases between. CDR3 length equals 14 residues. From germline, CDR1 is SGHTA and CDR2 FQGNSA. The source of this sequence is a woman aged 70 to 79 with COVID-19, enrolled during active disease. Sequenced material: peripheral blood. The chain recombines TRBV7-2 with TRBJ2-3; D ambiguous. The chain's CDR3 is CASSLALLGDTQYF. The CDR3 nucleotides are TGTGCCAGCAGCTTAGCCTTACTCGGAGATACGCAGTATTTT. Full variable domain (rest looked up from reference TRBV7-2 and TRBJ2-3): GAGVSQSPSNKVTEKGKDVELRCDPISGHTALYWYRQSLGQGLEFLIYFQGNSAPDKSGLPSDRFSAERTGGSVSTLTIQRTQQEDSAVYLCASSLALLGDTQYFGPGTRLTVL.